This is a list of T cell receptor beta chains from one sample in a study of T cells in localized non-small cell lung cancer. The protocol was immunoSEQ multiplex PCR, while the TCRdb copy is restricted to in-frame clones and leaves out a portion. This sample has 65,000 to 80,000 clones, with 65% to 85% found just once. The sample consisted of peripheral blood, taken before any cancer treatment. The receptors derive from a female donor of 60 years or more with stage I lung adenocarcinoma. The CDR3 runs from the conserved cysteine through the conserved F or W. The D gene is left open where the match is weak. Only some rows state a clone size, as once, few, many or a class for expanded clones.

d_call	cdr3_length	j_call	v_call	clone_size	cdr3_nt	cdr3_aa
NA	13	TRBJ2-7	TRBV5-1	once	TGCGCCAGCAGCCCTGGTCCACTATACGAGCAGTACTTC	CASSPGPLYEQYF
NA	17	TRBJ1-3	TRBV18	NA	TGTGCCAGCTCACTAATCATCATCGGACCTTCTGGAAACACCATATATTTT	CASSLIIIGPSGNTIYF
NA	13	TRBJ2-1	TRBV7-9	NA	TGTGCCAGCAGCTTTGAAGGGCCTGGTGAGCAGTTCTTC	CASSFEGPGEQFF
NA	16	TRBJ1-5	TRBV28	NA	TGTGCCAGCAGCCCACCCGGACGGGGTAGCAATCAGCCCCAGCATTTT	CASSPPGRGSNQPQHF
NA	14	TRBJ1-1	TRBV18	NA	TGTGCCAGCTCCCAATCCCGAGAGGGAACTGAAGCTTTCTTT	CASSQSREGTEAFF
NA	16	TRBJ1-3	TRBV7-2	NA	TGTGCCAGCAGCTTAGGACAGCCCAACTCTGGAAACACCATATATTTT	CASSLGQPNSGNTIYF
NA	13	TRBJ1-1	TRBV19	NA	TGTGCCAGTAGTAACACATGGGACACTGAAGCTTTCTTT	CASSNTWDTEAFF
NA	12	TRBJ1-1	TRBV5-6	NA	TGTGCCAGCAGTCTCATGAACACTGAAGCTTTCTTT	CASSLMNTEAFF
NA	16	TRBJ2-7	TRBV5-3	NA	TGTGCCAGAAGCAGTAGTAGGGGAGAAACATCCTACGAGCAGTACTTC	CARSSSRGETSYEQYF
TRBD1	15	TRBJ2-7	TRBV11-2	NA	TGTGCCAGCAGCTCGCCACAGGGGCCGCTACCGGAACAGTACTTC	CASSSPQGPLPEQYF